A single sample is the source of the 22 T cell receptor beta chains below, sequenced in a study of CD4 T cells in relation to SARS-CoV-2 and coronaviruses. TCRdb's copy holds only in-frame clones and misses some; the assay was immunoSEQ multiplex PCR. The sample shows tens of thousands of clones, approximately 85% of them seen only once. Sequencing was done on a sample of memory CD4+ T cells from PBMCs. The receptors derive from an adult with COVID-19.

V and J are TRBV5-1 and TRBJ2-7; D is tentatively TRBD1 or TRBD2 (5 bases each). There are 14 residues in the CDR3. The V gene's germline CDR1 is SGHRS and CDR2 YFSETQ. The germline V and J ends were trimmed by 4 bases and 2 bases, with 13 bases remaining between them. CDR3 region: CASSPGGGPYEQYF. DNA for the CDR3: TGCGCCAGCAGCCCCGGTGGGGGTCCCTACGAGCAGTACTTC.

V is TRBV2 and J is TRBJ2-7, with D unclear. The V end lost 5 bases, the J end lost 3 bases, and 8 bases lay between the germline ends. The CDR3 covers 12 residues. Germline assignment: CDR1 SNHLY and CDR2 FYNNEI. The CDR3: CASSQDRYEQYF. CDR3 sequence (DNA): TGTGCCAGCAGTCAAGACCGCTACGAGCAGTACTTC.

The gene calls are TRBV27 and TRBJ1-5, with D possibly being TRBD1 (5 bases). The V and J ends lost 5 bases and 1 base respectively, with 12 bases between them. The germline gives CDR1 MNHEY, CDR2 SMNVEV (reference sequence). This CDR3 is built from 15 residues. The CDR3 region has the DNA TGTGCCAGCAGTCGGACAAGGGAGAGCAATCAGCCCCAGCATTTT. Protein product: CASSRTRESNQPQHF.

The V call is TRBV11-2, the J call TRBJ2-3, with 11 bases aligning to TRBD2. J gave up 3 bases and V 4 bases, and 3 bases lay outside the gene matches. CDR1 is SGHAT, CDR2 FQNNGV, per germline. There are 15 residues in the CDR3. The CDR3 reads CASSSSGRRTDTQYF. DNA of the CDR3: TGTGCCAGCAGCTCTAGCGGGAGGAGGACAGATACGCAGTATTTT.

This rearrangement joins TRBV28 to TRBJ1-5, with D possibly TRBD1 on 6 matching bases. Trimming cost V 7 bases and J 7 bases, with 14 bases left between them. The length of the CDR3 is 13 residues. Germline CDR1 is MDHEN and CDR2 is SYDVKM. CDR3 DNA: TGTGCCAGCAATAGGGGGGGGGACCAGCCCCAGCATTTT. This codes for CASNRGGDQPQHF.

The chain recombines TRBV19 with TRBJ1-2; D is possibly TRBD1 (6 bases). Trimming removed 5 bases from V and 4 bases from J, with 8 bases in between. The CDR3 loop spans 12 amino acids. Germline CDR1 is LNHDA and CDR2 is SQIVND (reference sequence). CDR3 amino acids: CASSDRTYGYTF. The CDR3 DNA reads TGTGCCAGTAGTGACAGGACCTATGGCTACACCTTC.

CDR3 in amino acids: CASSLSSSGVTDTQYF. In nucleotides, the CDR3 is TGTGCCAGCAGCCTATCCTCTAGCGGGGTCACAGATACGCAGTATTTT. The chain employs TRBV4-2 and TRBJ2-3, with 9 bases aligning to TRBD2. The CDR3 extends over 16 amino acids. V lost 4 bases to trimming and J lost 2 bases; unmatched junction nucleotides: 7. Per the germline V gene, CDR1 is LGHNA and CDR2 is YNFKEQ.

The rearrangement links TRBV28 to TRBJ2-2; 10 bases line up with TRBD2. The CDR3 covers 16 residues. Germline CDR1 and CDR2: MDHEN and SYDVKM. The trim removed 3 bases at V and 7 bases at J, leaving 8 bases unmatched. The CDR3 is CASSLHSGRRDGELFF. CDR3 nucleotide sequence: TGTGCCAGCAGTTTGCATAGCGGGAGGAGGGACGGGGAGCTGTTTTTT.

This rearrangement joins TRBV6-5 to TRBJ2-7, with TRBD1 matching over 9 bases. With 5 bases clipped from V and 3 bases from J, the junction kept 8 bases outside the gene matches. Germline CDR1 and CDR2: MNHEY and SVGAGI. The CDR3 sequence is 15 residues long. The CDR3 loop reads CASSRGQGNLYEQYF. The DNA for the CDR3 is TGTGCCAGCAGTCGAGGACAGGGGAATCTCTACGAGCAGTACTTC.

J is TRBJ2-7 and V is TRBV5-1; 8 bases agree with TRBD1. After removal of 4 bases from V and 2 bases from J, the junction contained 11 bases not matched to a gene. Germline CDR1 and CDR2: SGHRS and YFSETQ. The CDR3 has 16 amino acids. CDR3: CASSHGQGVTAYEQYF. The CDR3 region has the DNA TGCGCCAGCAGCCACGGACAGGGAGTAACGGCCTACGAGCAGTACTTC. Drawing the rest from reference TRBV5-1 and TRBJ2-7, the complete variable domain is KAGVTQTPRYLIKTRGQQVTLSCSPISGHRSVSWYQQTPGQGLQFLFEYFSETQRNKGNFPGRFSGRQFSNSRSEMNVSTLELGDSALYLCASSHGQGVTAYEQYFGPGTRLTVT.

The chain uses TRBV2 and TRBJ2-1; a weak D match, TRBD1 (6 bases). The CDR3 consists of 13 residues. The V end lost 8 bases, the J end lost 6 bases, and 14 bases lay between the germline ends. The V gene's germline CDR1 is SNHLY and CDR2 FYNNEI. As DNA, the CDR3 is TGTGCCAGCCAACAGGGTTCTGTCAATGAGCAGTTCTTC. Protein product: CASQQGSVNEQFF. Filled out from reference TRBV2 and TRBJ2-1, the complete variable domain reads EPEVTQTPSHQVTQMGQEVILRCVPISNHLYFYWYRQILGQKVEFLVSFYNNEISEKSEIFDDQFSVERPDGSNFTLKIRSTKLEDSAMYFCASQQGSVNEQFFGPGTRLTVL.

This rearrangement joins TRBV28 to TRBJ2-7; 12 bases map to TRBD2. The CDR3 is 15 amino acids. In germline, CDR1 is MDHEN, CDR2 SYDVKM. The V and J ends lost 5 bases and 4 bases, in that order; junction bases with no gene match: 6. The DNA of the CDR3 is TGTGCCAGCAGTCCGAGACTAGCGGGAGTATACGAGCAGTACTTC. It specifies CASSPRLAGVYEQYF.

The chain has TRBV6-2 or TRBV6-3 and TRBJ2-3; possible D gene TRBD2, 6 bases. The CDR3 is 15 amino acids. Per germline, CDR1 MNHEY and CDR2 SVGEGT. The V end was cut by 6 bases, the J end by 2 bases, with 15 bases between. The CDR3 is CASSPRRGSTDTQYF. CDR3 nucleotides: TGTGCCAGCAGCCCCCGGCGGGGCTCCACAGATACGCAGTATTTT.

This clone was seen a handful of times. The rearrangement uses TRBV18 and TRBJ2-7; TRBD1 matches 10 bases. The trim removed 2 bases at V and 3 bases at J, leaving 4 bases unmatched. CDR1 KGHSH and CDR2 LQKENI come from the germline V gene. The CDR3 spans 15 residues. The CDR3 sequence: CASSPGQGGRYEQYF. CDR3 in DNA: TGTGCCAGCTCACCAGGACAGGGGGGACGCTACGAGCAGTACTTC.

The genes are TRBV14 and TRBJ2-5; 13 bases are a match to TRBD2. The CDR3 totals 14 residues. Losses at the gene ends were 5 bases for V and 5 bases for J; bases not matched to a gene: 2. CDR1 is SGHDN and CDR2 is FVKESK in the germline V gene. In DNA form, the CDR3 reads TGTGCCAGCAGCGGGACTAGCGGGATGGAGACCCAGTACTTC. This gives the protein CASSGTSGMETQYF.

For this clone: Other DNA sequences in the same sample also yield this CDR3. The chain employs TRBV6-5 and TRBJ2-1; TRBD1 matches 8 bases. CDR3 length equals 15 residues. The germline V gene has CDR1 MNHEY and CDR2 SVGAGI. J lost 0 bases, V lost 5 bases, and 3 bases had no gene match. The CDR3 DNA reads as TGTGCCAGCAGTCGAGGACAGGGCTCCTACAATGAGCAGTTCTTC. Its protein product is CASSRGQGSYNEQFF.

This chain links TRBV10-3 with TRBJ1-2, with D possibly being TRBD1 (5 bases). The V gene lost 7 bases and the J gene lost 5 bases, with 11 bases spanning the gap. The CDR3 sequence is 12 residues long. The germline V gene encodes CDR1 ENHRY and CDR2 SYGVKD. Here the CDR3 DNA reads TGTGCCATCAATCGGGACGAGTATGGCTACACCTTC. Translating it yields CAINRDEYGYTF.

CDR3 amino acids: CASSAPEGWDEQFF. CDR3 DNA: TGTGCCAGCAGTGCCCCTGAGGGGTGGGATGAGCAGTTCTTC. The chain couples TRBV28 to TRBJ2-1; D tentatively fits TRBD1 or TRBD2 (5 bases each). The CDR3 totals 14 residues. V lost 5 bases and J 8 bases, leaving 16 bases between the germline ends. Per the germline V gene, CDR1 is MDHEN and CDR2 is SYDVKM.

The V call is TRBV7-2, the J call TRBJ1-2; D gene ambiguous. The CDR3 is 16 amino acids. Germline lookup yields CDR1 SGHTA and CDR2 FQGNSA. The V end lost 1 base, the J end lost 4 bases, and 16 bases lay between the germline ends. The CDR3 sequence: CASSLVPSASGYGYTF. DNA of the CDR3: TGTGCCAGCAGCTTAGTACCTTCGGCTTCGGGCTATGGCTACACCTTC.

The chain joins TRBV7-3 to TRBJ2-1; D may match TRBD1 or TRBD2 (5 bases each). The CDR3 extends over 15 amino acids. Germline-derived CDR1 and CDR2 are SGHTA and FQGTGA. Trimming removed 0 bases at V and 8 bases at J, with 14 bases between. CDR3 in amino acids: CASSLTGGAGDEQFF. Written as DNA, the CDR3 is TGTGCCAGCAGCTTAACTGGTGGGGCCGGGGATGAGCAGTTCTTC.

The CDR3 sequence: CASSLEGLNYGYTF. The CDR3 DNA is TGCGCCAGCAGCTTAGAAGGGCTTAACTATGGCTACACCTTC. The rearrangement links TRBV5-1 to TRBJ1-2; D is undetermined. Germline CDR1 SGHRS, CDR2 YFSETQ. The CDR3 is 14 residues long. Trimming cost V 2 bases and J 1 base, with 9 bases left between them. Together with reference TRBV5-1 and TRBJ1-2, the CDR3 gives the full variable domain: KAGVTQTPRYLIKTRGQQVTLSCSPISGHRSVSWYQQTPGQGLQFLFEYFSETQRNKGNFPGRFSGRQFSNSRSEMNVSTLELGDSALYLCASSLEGLNYGYTFGSGTRLTVV.

This chain links TRBV5-1 with TRBJ2-3, with D unresolved. CDR1 is SGHRS, CDR2 YFSETQ, per germline. CDR3 length equals 12 residues. V lost 2 bases and J lost 5, with 6 bases in between. The DNA for the CDR3 is TGCGCCAGCAGCTTCGGTGAAGATACGCAGTATTTT. It encodes CASSFGEDTQYF.